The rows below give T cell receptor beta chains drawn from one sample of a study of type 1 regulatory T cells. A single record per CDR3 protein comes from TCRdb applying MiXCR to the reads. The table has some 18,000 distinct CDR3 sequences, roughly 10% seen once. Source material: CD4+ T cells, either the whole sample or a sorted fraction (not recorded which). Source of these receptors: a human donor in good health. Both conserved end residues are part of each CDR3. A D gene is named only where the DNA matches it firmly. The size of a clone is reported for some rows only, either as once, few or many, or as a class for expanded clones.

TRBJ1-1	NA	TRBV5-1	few	TGCGCCAGCAGCTTGATGGCCCAGAACACTGAAGCTTTCTTT	CASSLMAQNTEAFF
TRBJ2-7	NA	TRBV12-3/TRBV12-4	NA	TGTGCCAGCAGCCGGACCGGCGAGCAGTACTTC	CASSRTGEQYF
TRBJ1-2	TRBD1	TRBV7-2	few	TGTGCCAGCAGCTTATCGGGAGAAGGACAGGGGAACTATGGCTACACCTTC	CASSLSGEGQGNYGYTF
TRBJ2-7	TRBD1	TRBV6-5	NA	TGTGCCAGCAGACCACAGGGGTTCGAATTGAGGGAGCAGTACTTC	CASRPQGFELREQYF
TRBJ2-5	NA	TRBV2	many	TGTGCCAGCAGTGAACGGGGGGAGACCCAGTACTTC	CASSERGETQYF
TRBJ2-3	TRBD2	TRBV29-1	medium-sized	TGCAGCGTTGGGGTAGCGGGAGTCGGAAAGGATACGCAGTATTTT	CSVGVAGVGKDTQYF
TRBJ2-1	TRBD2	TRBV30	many	TGTGCCTGGACCGTCCGGGCTAGCGGGAGCAATGAGCAGTTCTTC	CAWTVRASGSNEQFF
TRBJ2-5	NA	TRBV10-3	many	TGTGCCATCGGGGGCAAAGCGGGTGCGGTTAGTGAGACCCAGTACTTC	CAIGGKAGAVSETQYF
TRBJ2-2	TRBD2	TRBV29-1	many	TGCAGCGTTTTAGCGGGGGGGGGTACCGGGGAGCTGTTTTTT	CSVLAGGGTGELFF
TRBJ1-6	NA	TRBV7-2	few	TGTGCCAGCAGCTTAGAACGGACTAATTCACCCCTCCACTTT	CASSLERTNSPLHF
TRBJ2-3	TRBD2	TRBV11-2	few	TGTGCCAGCAGCCCCCGGTTGGCTAGCGGGAGTTATACGCAGTATTTT	CASSPRLASGSYTQYF
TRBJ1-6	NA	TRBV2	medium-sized	TGTGCCAGCAGTGTCGACAGATATAATTCACCCCTCCACTTT	CASSVDRYNSPLHF
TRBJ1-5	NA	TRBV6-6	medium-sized	TGTGCCAGCAGTCCCAGCAATCAGCCCCAGCATTTT	CASSPSNQPQHF
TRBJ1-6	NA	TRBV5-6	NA	TGTGCCAGCACAAGTGTCCGAAGCTCCTATAATTCACCCCTCCGCTTT	CASTSVRSSYNSPLRF
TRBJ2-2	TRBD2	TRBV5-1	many	TGCGCCAGCAGCTTAATCGGGACTAGCGCGAACACCGGGGAGCTGTTTTTT	CASSLIGTSANTGELFF
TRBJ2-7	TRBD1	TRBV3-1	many	TGTGCCAGCAGCCCACCGGGACAGGGGGAGCAGTACTTC	CASSPPGQGEQYF
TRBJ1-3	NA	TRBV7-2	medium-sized	TGTGCCAGCAGCTCGAGAAGCAGGGGAAACACCATATATTTT	CASSSRSRGNTIYF
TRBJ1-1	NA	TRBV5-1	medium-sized	TGCGCCAGCAGCCAAAAGGCGTTAAACACTGAAGCTTTCTTT	CASSQKALNTEAFF
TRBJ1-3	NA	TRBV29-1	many	TGCAGCGTTAGGGGACTCTCTGGAAACACCATATATTTT	CSVRGLSGNTIYF
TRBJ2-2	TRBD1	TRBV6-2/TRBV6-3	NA	TGTGCCAGCAGTTACTTAGGGGGACAGGACTTAACCGGGGGGCTGTTTTTT	CASSYLGGQDLTGGLFF
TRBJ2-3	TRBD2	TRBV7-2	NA	TGTGCCAGCAGCTTAGGAGCGGGAGGCCCCGATACGCAGTATTTT	CASSLGAGGPDTQYF
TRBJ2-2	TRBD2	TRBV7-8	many	TGTGCCAGCAGCTTAATCGGGACTAGCGGGAGTAGCACCGGGGAGCTGTTTTTT	CASSLIGTSGSSTGELFF
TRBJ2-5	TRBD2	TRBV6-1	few	TGTGCCAGCAGCCGACTAGCAGAGCAAGAGACCCAGTACTTC	CASSRLAEQETQYF
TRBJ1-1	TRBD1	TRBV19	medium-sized	TGTGCCAGCGAAAAACTGGACAGGGTATCTGAAGCTTTCTTT	CASEKLDRVSEAFF
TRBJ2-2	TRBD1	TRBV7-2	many	TGTGCCAGCAGCGGATACAGGGGGCCCGGGGAGCTGTTTTTT	CASSGYRGPGELFF
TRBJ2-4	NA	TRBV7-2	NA	TGTGCCAGCAGCTTAGAAGGGGCCCTAGCCAAAAACATTCAGTACTTC	CASSLEGALAKNIQYF
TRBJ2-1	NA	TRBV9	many	TGTGCCAGCAGCGTAGCTCCCACGGTTAATGAGCAGTTCTTC	CASSVAPTVNEQFF
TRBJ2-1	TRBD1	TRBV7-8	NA	TGTGCCAGCAGCTCAGCAGGGGGTTACAATGAGCAGTTCTTC	CASSSAGGYNEQFF
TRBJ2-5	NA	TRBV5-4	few	TGTGCCAGCAACCTTGGAGGGATCAGGGAGACCCAGTACTTC	CASNLGGIRETQYF
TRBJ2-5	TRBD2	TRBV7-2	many	TGTGCCAGCAGCTTAGTAGCGGGGTACCAAGAGACCCAGTACTTC	CASSLVAGYQETQYF
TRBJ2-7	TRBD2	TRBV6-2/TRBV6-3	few	TGTGCCAGCAGTTATGGACTAGCCCCCGAGCAGTACTTC	CASSYGLAPEQYF
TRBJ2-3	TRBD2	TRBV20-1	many	TGCAGTGCTAGAAGGACTAGCGGCACAGATACGCAGTATTTT	CSARRTSGTDTQYF
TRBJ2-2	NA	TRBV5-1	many	TGCGCCAGCAGATTGGACGTCAACACCGGGGAGCTGTTTTTT	CASRLDVNTGELFF
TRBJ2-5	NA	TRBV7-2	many	TGTGCCAGCAGCTCTTTGGAGACCCAGTACTTC	CASSSLETQYF
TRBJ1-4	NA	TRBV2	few	TGTGCCAGCAGTGCGGGTAACGTACCTAGGCGAAAACTGTTTTTT	CASSAGNVPRRKLFF
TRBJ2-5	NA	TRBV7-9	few	TGTGCCAGCAGCTGGGGACATACTCAAGAGACCCAGTACTTC	CASSWGHTQETQYF
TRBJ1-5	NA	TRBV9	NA	TGTGCCAGCAGCGTGGGGGTCGGTCCCAATCAGCCCCAGCATTTT	CASSVGVGPNQPQHF
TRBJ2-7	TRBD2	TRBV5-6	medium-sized	TGTGCCAGCAGCCAACCGGGACTAGCGTACGAGCAGTACTTC	CASSQPGLAYEQYF
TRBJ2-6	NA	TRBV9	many	TGTGCCAGCCGGAGGGTGGACACTGGGGCCAACGTCCTGACTTTC	CASRRVDTGANVLTF
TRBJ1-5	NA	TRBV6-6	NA	TGTGCCAGCAGTTACCAGGGAAATCAGCCCCAGCATTTT	CASSYQGNQPQHF
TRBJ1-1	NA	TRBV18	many	TGTGCCAGCTCGGGGGCCTACAACACTGAAGCTTTCTTT	CASSGAYNTEAFF
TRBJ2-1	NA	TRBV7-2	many	TGTGCCAGCAGCTTATTTACCCGGAGTGAGCAGTTCTTC	CASSLFTRSEQFF